This T cell receptor beta chain emerged from a study of CD8+ T cells in alopecia areata. Overall study findings and caveats: Throughout tofacitinib, many expanded lesional clones continued to persist in scalp and blood.

Treatment: oral pan-JAK inhibitor, 5-10 mg twice daily. The CDR3 extends over 14 amino acids. V was pared by 2 bases and J by 6 bases, with 14 bases between. Germline V CDR1 and CDR2: LNHNV, YYDKDF (reference sequence). RNA extraction and reverse transcription yielded cDNA as sequencing template. Profiled with immunoSEQ multiplex PCR; TCRdb holds only in-frame clones, not every one. The sample carries 65,000 to 75,000 clones, around 29% recorded once. In the case of this clone: Its antigen remains unidentified.

The chain links TRBV15 to TRBJ2-7; TRBD1 or TRBD2 may be the D gene (5 bases each). The TCR sequence derives from a human donor with alopecia areata. Sequenced here: CD8+ T cells sorted from blood, sampled at week 4, from a patient treated with tofacitinib. CDR3 amino acids: CATSRLREYSEQYF. The DNA of the CDR3 is TGTGCCACCAGCAGACTCAGGGAGTATTCCGAGCAGTACTTC.